These T cell receptor beta chains were read from a single sample in a study of spatial heterogeneity in lung cancer. MiXCR was run by TCRdb on the 5' RACE reads, yielding one entry per CDR3 protein. The table shows about 82,000 distinct CDR3 sequences, with roughly 13% occurring only once. Material: PBMCs, obtained at surgery. These TCRs come from a male donor with early-stage non-small cell lung cancer. The CDR3 runs from the conserved cysteine through the conserved F or W.

V | CDR3
TRBV3-1 | CASSLFGQSGSPLHF
TRBV29-1 | CSVASGYTDTQYF
TRBV20-1 | CSASFREGGELFF
TRBV12-3/TRBV12-4 | CASSFGGADTQYF
TRBV29-1 | CSVVQGAGELFF
TRBV5-1 | CASSFSAGDGSPLHF
TRBV10-3 | CAISESASGRARDEQFF
TRBV2 | CASSTQGSGNTIYF
TRBV27 | CASSSGRYNEQFF
TRBV14 | CASSQGASFYEQYF
TRBV7-3 | CASSFSGGAGETQYF
TRBV3-1 | CASSQGGGSGELFF
TRBV6-2/TRBV6-3 | CASTSSGAGLSYNEQFF
TRBV5-1 | CASSSTGPRGYTF
TRBV19 | CASSMRAEQFF
TRBV10-3 | CAISFQTDEQYF
TRBV11-2 | CASSFGRGPNEQFF
TRBV12-3/TRBV12-4 | CASSLTGEATEAFF
TRBV12-3/TRBV12-4 | CASSQGLKETQYF
TRBV7-2 | CASSLMSSGYNEQFF
TRBV7-9 | CASSPLYGQETNEKLFF
TRBV19 | CASSIGRGAGAPQHF
TRBV6-6 | CASDSVTAPTYEQYF
TRBV29-1 | CSVPGGVPGHEQYF
TRBV19 | CASRLGQAGANVLTF
TRBV4-2 | CASSQERTSVSYNEQFF
TRBV6-5 | CASSSPGGGGSGELFF
TRBV7-9 | CASSFSGANVYNEQFF
TRBV2 | CASSVRAGDGETQYF
TRBV11-2 | CASSFTSGGPQDTQYF
TRBV5-5 | CASSLAGTAYLNSPLHF
TRBV5-8 | CVSNSGTGYSNQPQHF